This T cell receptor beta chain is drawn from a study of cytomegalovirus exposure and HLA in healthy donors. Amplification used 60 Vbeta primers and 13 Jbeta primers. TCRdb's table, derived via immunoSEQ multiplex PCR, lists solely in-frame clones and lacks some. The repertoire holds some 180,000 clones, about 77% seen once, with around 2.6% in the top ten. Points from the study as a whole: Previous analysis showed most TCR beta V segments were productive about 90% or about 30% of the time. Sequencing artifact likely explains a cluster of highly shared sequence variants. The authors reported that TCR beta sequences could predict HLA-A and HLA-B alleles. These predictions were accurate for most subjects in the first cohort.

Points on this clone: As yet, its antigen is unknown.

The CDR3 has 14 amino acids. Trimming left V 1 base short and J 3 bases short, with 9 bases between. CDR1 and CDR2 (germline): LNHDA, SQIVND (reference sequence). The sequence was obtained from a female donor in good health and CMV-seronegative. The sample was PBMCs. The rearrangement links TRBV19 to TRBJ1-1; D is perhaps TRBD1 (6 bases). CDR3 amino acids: CASSIVKGDTEAFF. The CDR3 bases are TGTGCCAGTAGTATAGTGAAGGGGGACACTGAAGCTTTCTTT.